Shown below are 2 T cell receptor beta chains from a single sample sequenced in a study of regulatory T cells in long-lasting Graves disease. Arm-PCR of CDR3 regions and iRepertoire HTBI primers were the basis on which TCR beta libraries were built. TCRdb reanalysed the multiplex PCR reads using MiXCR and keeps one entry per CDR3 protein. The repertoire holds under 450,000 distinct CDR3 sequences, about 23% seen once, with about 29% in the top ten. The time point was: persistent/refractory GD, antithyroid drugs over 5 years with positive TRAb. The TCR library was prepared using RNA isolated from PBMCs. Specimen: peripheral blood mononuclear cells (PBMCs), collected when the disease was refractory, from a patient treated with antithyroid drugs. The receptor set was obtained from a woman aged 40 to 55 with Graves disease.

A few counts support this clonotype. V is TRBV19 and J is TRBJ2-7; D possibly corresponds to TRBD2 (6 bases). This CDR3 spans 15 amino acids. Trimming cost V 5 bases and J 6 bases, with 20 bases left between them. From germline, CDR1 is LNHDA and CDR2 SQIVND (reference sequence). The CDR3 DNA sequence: TGTGCCAGTAGTCTCCCCGGGACTGGCCTTGCCGAGCAGTACTTC. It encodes CASSLPGTGLAEQYF. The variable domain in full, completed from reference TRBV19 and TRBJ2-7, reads DGGITQSPKYLFRKEGQNVTLSCEQNLNHDAMYWYRQDPGQGLRLIYYSQIVNDFQKGDIAEGYSVSREKKESFPLTVTSAQKNPTAFYLCASSLPGTGLAEQYFGPGTRLTVT.

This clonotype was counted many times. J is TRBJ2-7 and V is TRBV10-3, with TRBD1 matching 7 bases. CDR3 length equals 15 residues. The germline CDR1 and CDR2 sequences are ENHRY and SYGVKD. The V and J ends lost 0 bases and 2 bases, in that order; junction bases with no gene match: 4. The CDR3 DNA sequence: TGTGCCATCAGTGAGTCTGGCCAGGGGGCCTACGAGCAGTACTTC. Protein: CAISESGQGAYEQYF.